One and the same sample provided the 28 T cell receptor beta chains below, sequenced in a study of CD8 T cells in Susac syndrome (dated by TCRdb to the late 2010s). The library was produced with the immunoSEQ multiplex PCR assay. RNA was extracted using the RNeasy kit, and about 0.45 to 1 ug of the RNA was reverse transcribed with random hexamers. The raw public reads went through TCRdb reprocessing: fastp at Q25, MiXCR clone calling, in-frame beta chains kept. For every CDR3 protein sequence, its rows merge into one entry that carries the most common genes and DNA. Across this sample there are 130,000 to 150,000 distinct CDR3 sequences, with 90% to 95% seen only once. The top ten constitute over 0.25% of the sample. The specimen was CD8+ T cells from PBMCs. Receptor source: a human donor in good health.

This rearrangement joins TRBV4-3 to TRBJ2-3; D gene ambiguous. Trimming pared 1 base from V and 2 bases from J, leaving 7 bases between. Looked up from germline, CDR1 is LGHNA and CDR2 is YSLEER. CDR3 size: 14 residues. CDR3 residues: CASSQAPITDTQYF. The CDR3 DNA reads TGCGCCAGCAGCCAAGCACCGATCACAGATACGCAGTATTTT.

The J gene is TRBJ2-3, the V gene TRBV2; D is unclear. The CDR3 is 14 amino acids. CDR1 and CDR2 (germline): SNHLY, FYNNEI. Trimming took 10 bases from V and 0 from J, leaving 14 bases between them. CDR3 DNA: TGTGCCACCTCGGACGCATCTAGCACAGATACGCAGTATTTT. As protein: CATSDASSTDTQYF.

The rearrangement uses TRBV29-1 and TRBJ2-7; D is possibly TRBD1 (5 bases). The length of the CDR3 is 14 residues. Per the germline V gene, CDR1 is SQVTM and CDR2 is ANQGSEA. The V and J ends lost 0 bases and 3 bases respectively, with 12 bases between them. This CDR3 reads CSVEDGQGGYEQYF. The CDR3 DNA sequence: TGCAGCGTTGAAGATGGCCAGGGTGGCTACGAGCAGTACTTC.

V and J are TRBV27 and TRBJ2-1; D assignment may be TRBD1 or TRBD2 (5 bases each). Trimming removed 6 bases at V and 6 bases at J, with 15 bases between. Germline V CDR1 and CDR2: MNHEY, SMNVEV (reference sequence). CDR3 length: 14 amino acids. The CDR3, as DNA: TGTGCCAGCAGCCCCTCCACCGGGGCCAATGAGCAGTTCTTC. Its protein is CASSPSTGANEQFF.

This clonotype came up a few times. The V and J genes are TRBV12-3 or TRBV12-4 and TRBJ2-5; D unresolved. With 5 bases removed from V and 0 bases from J, the gap between germline ends came to 7 bases. CDR3 size: 13 residues. The CDR3 DNA reads TGTGCCAGCAGTCCCCCCAACCAAGAGACCCAGTACTTC. Protein: CASSPPNQETQYF.

This chain connects TRBV30 to TRBJ2-1; D is unresolved. The ends were cut back, 1 base at V and 3 bases at J, with 7 bases in the middle. This CDR3 comprises 13 residues. Germline V gene sequence: CDR1 GTSNPN, CDR2 SVGIG (reference sequence). The DNA of the CDR3 is TGTGCCTGGAGTGGGCTAGACTACAATGAGCAGTTCTTC. Encoded protein: CAWSGLDYNEQFF. Using reference TRBV30 and TRBJ2-1 for the parts outside the CDR3, the full variable domain is SQTIHQWPATLVQPVGSPLSLECTVEGTSNPNLYWYRQAAGRGLQLLFYSVGIGQISSEVPQNLSASRPQDRQFILSSKKLLLSDSGFYLCAWSGLDYNEQFFGPGTRLTVL.

The chain is built from TRBV15 and TRBJ2-3, with no clear D. The CDR3 totals 14 residues. The germline CDR1 and CDR2 sequences are LNHNV and YYDKDF (reference sequence). V lost 3 bases and J 2 bases, leaving 9 bases between the germline ends. CDR3 bases: TGTGCCACCAGCAGGGAGACGATCACAGATACGCAGTATTTT. Amino acids: CATSRETITDTQYF.

CDR3 protein: CSAPDPLSGESYEQYF. The CDR3 nucleotides are TGCAGTGCCCCCGATCCCCTTAGCGGAGAGTCCTACGAGCAGTACTTC. The rearrangement uses TRBV20-1 and TRBJ2-7; TRBD2 is a possible D gene (6 bases). Per the germline V gene, CDR1 is DFQATT and CDR2 is SNEGSKA (reference sequence). CDR3 size: 16 residues. The V and J ends lost 6 bases and 1 base respectively, with 22 bases between them.

The gene calls are TRBV6-2 or TRBV6-3 and TRBJ2-7, with D possibly matching TRBD2 (5 bases). Trimming cost V 2 bases and J 0 bases, with 11 bases left between them. The CDR3 runs to 15 residues. Germline CDR1 and CDR2: MNHEY and SVGEGT. The CDR3 region has the DNA TGTGCCAGCAGTTACCCCGAACGGGGCTCCTACGAGCAGTACTTC. Its translation is CASSYPERGSYEQYF.

The chain uses TRBV30 and TRBJ2-3, with D perhaps TRBD1 (5 bases). Germline V gene data show CDR1 as GTSNPN and CDR2 as SVGIG (reference sequence). V was clipped by 3 bases and J by 11 bases, with 18 bases between them. The CDR3 length is 13 residues. The CDR3 DNA sequence: TGTGCCTGGAGCAAGACCAGCAGTCAGGGGCAGTATTTT. This encodes CAWSKTSSQGQYF.

The chain has TRBV28 and TRBJ1-5, with D uncertain. From germline, CDR1 is MDHEN and CDR2 SYDVKM. The CDR3 loop spans 13 amino acids. V lost 6 bases, J lost 4 bases, and 10 bases lay in between. This CDR3 reads CASRSLENQPQHF. DNA of the CDR3: TGTGCCAGCAGGTCCCTAGAGAATCAGCCCCAGCATTTT.

CDR3 region: CASSGSRSYNEQFF. The CDR3 bases are TGTGCCAGCAGCGGGAGTCGGTCCTACAATGAGCAGTTCTTC. The chain employs TRBV9 and TRBJ2-1; D not certain. Trimming cost V 3 bases and J 1 base, with 8 bases left between them. Germline values: CDR1 SGDLS, CDR2 YYNGEE. The CDR3 covers 14 residues.

The chain links TRBV12-3 or TRBV12-4 to TRBJ1-2; TRBD1 matches at 7 bases. CDR3 size: 13 residues. The trim removed 5 bases at V and 8 bases at J, leaving 8 bases unmatched. CDR3 sequence reads: CASSVHTGEGYTF. CDR3 nucleotide sequence: TGTGCCAGCAGTGTGCACACAGGGGAAGGCTACACCTTC.

This sequence joins TRBV5-1 and TRBJ2-7, with 9 bases lining up with TRBD2. This CDR3 is built from 14 residues. The junction had 1 base not matched to a gene; V was cut back by 0 bases and J by 3 bases. Germline V CDR1 and CDR2: SGHRS, YFSETQ. CDR3 residues: CASSLGAGGYEQYF. The CDR3 DNA follows: TGCGCCAGCAGCTTGGGAGCGGGGGGCTACGAGCAGTACTTC. Supplemented by reference TRBV5-1 and TRBJ2-7, the full variable domain reads KAGVTQTPRYLIKTRGQQVTLSCSPISGHRSVSWYQQTPGQGLQFLFEYFSETQRNKGNFPGRFSGRQFSNSRSEMNVSTLELGDSALYLCASSLGAGGYEQYFGPGTRLTVT.

This clonotype was counted once. The rearrangement links TRBV18 to TRBJ2-1; the D gene is possibly TRBD1 (5 bases). The germline gives CDR1 KGHSH, CDR2 LQKENI. The CDR3 runs to 15 residues. With 5 bases removed from V and 2 bases from J, the gap between germline ends came to 13 bases. DNA of the CDR3: TGTGCCAGCTCAGCCAAAACAGGTCCCTACAATGAGCAGTTCTTC. Protein: CASSAKTGPYNEQFF.

V and J are TRBV27 and TRBJ2-7; 10 nucleotides line up with TRBD2. Germline CDR1 and CDR2: MNHEY and SMNVEV (reference sequence). The CDR3 covers 14 residues. After removal of 4 bases from V and 6 bases from J, the junction contained 6 bases not matched to a gene. CDR3 sequence reads: CASSYGLAGAEQYF. CDR3 in DNA: TGTGCCAGCAGTTACGGGCTAGCGGGAGCCGAGCAGTACTTC.

The chain employs TRBV18 and TRBJ2-5; D is unclear. CDR1 and CDR2 (germline): KGHSH, LQKENI. This CDR3 has 16 residues. Trimming removed 4 bases at V and 3 bases at J, with 18 bases between. The CDR3 spells CASSQEPRVQKETQYF. DNA of the CDR3: TGTGCCAGCTCACAGGAACCCCGGGTTCAAAAAGAGACCCAGTACTTC.

V usage is TRBV20-1 and J usage is TRBJ1-4; no clear D. Per the germline V gene, CDR1 is DFQATT and CDR2 is SNEGSKA (reference sequence). CDR3 length: 12 residues. Trimming took off 5 bases at V and 6 bases at J, with 10 bases between the two ends. The CDR3 reads CSASDGDEKLFF. Written as DNA, the CDR3 is TGCAGTGCTTCAGATGGGGATGAAAAACTGTTTTTT.

The V and J genes are TRBV7-9 and TRBJ2-7; possibly TRBD1 for D (6 bases). Germline values: CDR1 SEHNR, CDR2 FQNEAQ (reference sequence). Trimming pared 5 bases from V and 2 bases from J, leaving 25 bases between. This CDR3 has 18 residues. The DNA of the CDR3 is TGTGCCAGCAGCCCTAGTTCCCCTACGGGACACCCTCCCTACGAGCAGTACTTC. Its translation: CASSPSSPTGHPPYEQYF.

The rearrangement links TRBV7-2 to TRBJ2-1; 7 nucleotides align to TRBD2. CDR1 SGHTA and CDR2 FQGNSA come from the germline V gene. The V gene end was trimmed by 6 bases and the J gene end by 15 bases; junction bases not matched to a gene: 8. The CDR3 runs to 11 residues. The CDR3 sequence is CASRATSERFF. CDR3 bases: TGTGCCAGCAGGGCCACTAGCGAACGGTTCTTC.

The chain is built from TRBV6-5 and TRBJ2-7, with D perhaps matching TRBD1 (6 bases). Germline-derived CDR1 and CDR2 are MNHEY and SVGAGI. There are 14 residues in the CDR3. Trimming cost V 6 bases and J 2 bases, with 14 bases left between them. The CDR3 loop is CASRPGHLTYEQYF. CDR3 sequence (DNA): TGTGCCAGCAGACCGGGACACCTTACCTACGAGCAGTACTTC.

The gene calls are TRBV20-1 and TRBJ2-2, with TRBD2 identical over 7 bases. With V trimmed by 3 bases and J by 6 bases, 7 bases remained unmatched. Germline loops: CDR1 DFQATT, CDR2 SNEGSKA (reference sequence). There are 14 residues in the CDR3. The CDR3 sequence: CSARVGGPAGELFF. The CDR3 DNA is TGCAGTGCTAGGGTGGGAGGGCCGGCCGGGGAGCTGTTTTTT.

The genes are TRBV7-9 and TRBJ2-1, with 8 bases aligning to TRBD2. Germline V CDR1 and CDR2: SEHNR, FQNEAQ (reference sequence). V trimming: 5 bases; J trimming: 4 bases; junction bases outside the gene matches: 7. This CDR3 has 15 amino acids. The CDR3 DNA follows: TGTGCCAGCAGCCCGACTAGCGACCCTTACAATGAGCAGTTCTTC. Translating gives CASSPTSDPYNEQFF.

V and J are TRBV27 and TRBJ2-3, with a tentative D call TRBD1 (6 bases). The length of the CDR3 is 13 residues. The germline CDR1 and CDR2 sequences are MNHEY and SMNVEV (reference sequence). Trimming removed 5 bases at V and 2 bases at J, with 8 bases between. The CDR3 sequence: CASSRTDTDTQYF. CDR3 nucleotides: TGTGCCAGCAGTCGGACAGACACAGATACGCAGTATTTT.

As concerns this clonotype: Relative to the germline gene, one junction end is altered; a read error may explain this. The rearrangement joins TRBV12-3 or TRBV12-4 to TRBJ2-1; the match to TRBD2 covers 7 bases. The CDR3 spans 15 residues. CDR3 protein: CASSLAENSYNEQFF. The CDR3 nucleotides read TGTGCCAGCAGTCTAGCGGAGAACTCCTACAATGAGCAGTTCTTC.

The chain combines TRBV6-2 or TRBV6-3 with TRBJ2-5; D gene unclear. This CDR3 comprises 13 residues. V was cut by 2 bases and J by 3 bases, with 7 bases left in between. Germline CDR1 reads MNHEY; CDR2 reads SVGEGT. CDR3 bases: TGTGCCAGCAGTTACCTAACAAAAGAGACCCAGTACTTC. This translates into CASSYLTKETQYF.

This clonotype has just one count. V and J are TRBV24-1 and TRBJ2-3; TRBD1 agrees at 8 bases. The CDR3 is made up of 17 amino acids. Looked up from germline, CDR1 is KGHDR and CDR2 is SFDVKD. The V gene end was trimmed by 4 bases and the J gene end by 4 bases; junction bases not matched to a gene: 12. CDR3 DNA sequence: TGTGCCACCAGTGACCCGACCTGGACAGGGTATGCAGATACGCAGTATTTT. Translating it yields CATSDPTWTGYADTQYF.

The gene calls are TRBV4-3 and TRBJ2-2, with D unclear. The CDR3 covers 14 residues. Germline-derived CDR1 and CDR2 are LGHNA and YSLEER. V was clipped by 5 bases and J by 1 base, with 8 bases between them. The CDR3, as DNA: TGCGCCAGCAGCTATGACGGGAACACCGGGGAGCTGTTTTTT. It yields the protein CASSYDGNTGELFF.